A single sample gave rise to the 10 T cell receptor beta chains below, sequenced in a study of Ad26.COV2.S vaccination and SARS-CoV-2 variants. As to treatment: 19 received Ad26.COV2.S at low or high dose, single or two shots; several received placebo; per-sample allocation not given. After the first vaccine or placebo injection, samples were drawn on day 63. Sequencing used immunoSEQ multiplex PCR; TCRdb keeps in-frame clones, though not all of them. The sample gives fewer than 500,000 clones, roughly 87% of which show up once; just over 2.5% is in the top ten. Sequenced here: peripheral blood, sampled in a trial of Ad26.COV2.S vaccine versus placebo. The receptors come from a person aged 18-65 years who received the Ad26.COV2.S COVID-19 vaccine or a placebo.

This sequence joins TRBV11-3 and TRBJ2-5; D unresolved. Germline V gene lookup returns CDR1 SGHNT and CDR2 YENEEA. V lost 4 bases and J 1 base, leaving 10 bases between the germline ends. The CDR3 is 14 residues long. CDR3 amino acids: CASSSNPSQETQYF. In DNA, the CDR3 is TGTGCCAGCAGCTCAAACCCGTCCCAAGAGACCCAGTACTTC.

V and J are TRBV15 and TRBJ2-1; 8 bases line up with TRBD1. Per the germline V gene, CDR1 is LNHNV and CDR2 is YYDKDF (reference sequence). This CDR3 is 16 amino acids long. The junction had 8 bases not matched to a gene; V was cut back by 0 bases and J by 7 bases. CDR3 sequence reads: CATSRDFQGAGNEQFF. DNA of the CDR3: TGTGCCACCAGCAGAGATTTTCAGGGGGCTGGAAATGAGCAGTTCTTC.

The chain couples TRBV7-2 to TRBJ2-7; weak D call: TRBD1 (6 bases). The CDR3 runs to 14 residues. CDR1 is SGHTA and CDR2 is FQGNSA in the germline V gene. The ends were cut back, 5 bases at V and 0 bases at J, with 11 bases in the middle. Written as DNA, the CDR3 is TGTGCCAGCAGCCCGTGGACAGTCTCCTACGAGCAGTACTTC. This encodes CASSPWTVSYEQYF. Full variable domain (missing parts from reference TRBV7-2 and TRBJ2-7): GAGVSQSPSNKVTEKGKDVELRCDPISGHTALYWYRQSLGQGLEFLIYFQGNSAPDKSGLPSDRFSAERTGGSVSTLTIQRTQQEDSAVYLCASSPWTVSYEQYFGPGTRLTVT.

The chain couples TRBV18 to TRBJ2-1; D might be TRBD1 (6 bases). Between the trimmed V and J ends, which lost 1 base and 4 bases, there was a span of 8 bases. The CDR3 consists of 14 residues. CDR1 is KGHSH and CDR2 is LQKENI in the germline V gene. As DNA, the CDR3 is TGTGCCAGCTCACCACACAGGGAATACAATGAGCAGTTCTTC. Translation gives CASSPHREYNEQFF. The whole variable domain, filled in from reference TRBV18 and TRBJ2-1, reads NAGVMQNPRHLVRRRGQEARLRCSPMKGHSHVYWYRQLPEEGLKFMVYLQKENIIDESGMPKERFSAEFPKEGPSILRIQQVVRGDSAAYFCASSPHREYNEQFFGPGTRLTVL.

The rearrangement links TRBV5-1 to TRBJ1-4, with 9 bases aligning to TRBD1. The V segment lost 7 bases and the J segment 1 base; nucleotides outside the gene matches: 5. This CDR3 region has 15 residues. Germline CDR1 reads SGHRS; CDR2 reads YFSETQ. This CDR3 reads CASATGGITNEKLFF. CDR3 sequence (DNA): TGCGCCAGCGCAACAGGGGGCATAACTAATGAAAAACTGTTTTTT.

The DNA of the CDR3 is TGTGCCACCAGCATTCGGGGGAGCTCCTACAATGAGCAGTTCTTC. Protein product: CATSIRGSSYNEQFF. The rearrangement joins TRBV15 to TRBJ2-1; TRBD2 might be the D (6 bases). The germline gives CDR1 LNHNV, CDR2 YYDKDF (reference sequence). This CDR3 contains 15 residues. V lost 4 bases, J lost 0 bases, and 10 bases lay in between.

This clone has more than one count but fewer than ten. The chain links TRBV6-6 to TRBJ2-4, with D unclear. This CDR3 comprises 15 residues. V was clipped by 5 bases and J by 0 bases, with 11 bases between them. Germline V gene sequence: CDR1 MNHNY, CDR2 SVGAGI (reference sequence). CDR3 DNA: TGTGCCAGCAGTCCCGAACCCTTAGCCAAAAACATTCAGTACTTC. Translating it yields CASSPEPLAKNIQYF.

The table lists this clone with a count of one. The gene calls are TRBV7-9 and TRBJ2-1, with 10 bases identical to TRBD2. CDR1 and CDR2 from the germline V gene are SEHNR and FQNEAQ (reference sequence). V shed 4 bases, J shed 9 bases, and the junction held 12 bases outside the gene matches. The CDR3 covers 16 residues. CDR3 in amino acids: CASSWEREGRWREQFF. The CDR3 DNA reads as TGTGCCAGCAGCTGGGAGCGGGAGGGCCGCTGGCGTGAGCAGTTCTTC.

This clone was seen just once. The chain uses TRBV27 and TRBJ1-5; D is uncertain. Germline V gives CDR1 MNHEY, CDR2 SMNVEV (reference sequence). Trimming removed 6 bases from V and 6 bases from J, with 15 bases in between. The CDR3 has 14 residues. The CDR3 DNA follows: TGTGCCAGCAGCTCCGAGGCGAGTGGTCAGCCCCAGCATTTT. Translating it yields CASSSEASGQPQHF.

This chain's CDR3 is CASSLLGLDTEAFF. The CDR3 region has the DNA TGTGCCAGCAGTTTATTGGGTCTGGACACTGAAGCTTTCTTT. V usage is TRBV27 and J usage is TRBJ1-1, with D hard to call. The germline V gene encodes CDR1 MNHEY and CDR2 SMNVEV (reference sequence). The CDR3 length is 14 residues. V gave up 1 base and J gave up 3 bases, with 9 bases separating them.